Each of the 5 T cell receptor beta chains below was sequenced from the same sample in a study of human thymus T cells (dated by TCRdb to about 2020). The thymus tissue came from surgical resects taken out during corrective cardiac surgery. The library relied on the immunoSEQ multiplex PCR assay. What TCRdb holds here is the immuneACCESS table cut down to in-frame rearrangements. Part of the clones is not present; checked against another copy, under half of the missing clones reflect an unresolved V gene, and the others are unexplained. The sample profile shows around 70,000 clones; roughly 94% of them were found once. Of the sample, approximately 0.032% is held by the ten largest clones. The sequenced sample consisted of thymus tissue. The receptors were gathered from a girl under three years old with a congenital heart defect but otherwise immunologically healthy.

The chain employs TRBV7-9 and TRBJ1-5; D gene uncertain. This CDR3 spans 13 amino acids. Germline lookup yields CDR1 SEHNR and CDR2 FQNEAQ (reference sequence). The germline V and J ends were trimmed by 5 bases and 1 base, with 6 bases remaining between them. The CDR3: CASSQDSNQPQHF. The CDR3 DNA follows: TGTGCCAGCAGCCAGGACAGCAATCAGCCCCAGCATTTT.

This rearrangement joins TRBV4-3 to TRBJ2-7; 8 bases align to TRBD1. Germline CDR1 is LGHNA and CDR2 is YSLEER. The length of the CDR3 is 15 residues. V shed 4 bases, J shed 3 bases, and the junction held 8 bases outside the gene matches. This CDR3 reads CASSLGRGLLYEQYF. CDR3 bases: TGCGCCAGCAGCCTCGGCAGGGGGCTTCTCTACGAGCAGTACTTC.

This chain joins TRBV4-1 and TRBJ2-3; a weak D match, TRBD2 (7 bases). V shed 2 bases and J shed 0 bases, with 15 bases lying between them. Germline-derived CDR1 and CDR2 are MGHRA and YSYEKL. The CDR3 spans 17 residues. The CDR3 region has the DNA TGCGCCAGCAGCCAAAGGGGGGGTCAACAGAGCACAGATACGCAGTATTTT. Amino acid sequence: CASSQRGGQQSTDTQYF.

The J gene is TRBJ2-3, the V gene TRBV29-1; D possibly uses TRBD1 or TRBD2 (5 bases each). CDR3 length: 18 amino acids. With 0 bases removed from V and 0 bases from J, the gap between germline ends came to 19 bases. Germline lookup yields CDR1 SQVTM and CDR2 ANQGSEA. The CDR3 spells CSVEEGSAGSLSTDTQYF. CDR3 nucleotide sequence: TGCAGCGTTGAAGAGGGGTCGGCAGGGAGCCTTAGCACAGATACGCAGTATTTT.

The V call is TRBV9, the J call TRBJ1-2; D is uncertain. The germline V and J ends were trimmed by 0 bases and 8 bases, with 17 bases remaining between them. This CDR3 is built from 15 residues. From germline, CDR1 is SGDLS and CDR2 YYNGEE. The CDR3 DNA follows: TGTGCCAGCAGCGTAGGGAGGGCCGCCTTGAGGGGCTACACCTTC. Its protein product is CASSVGRAALRGYTF.